This is a list of T cell receptor beta chains from one sample in a study of shared clonotypes between healthy human individuals. The protocol was immunoSEQ multiplex PCR, while the TCRdb copy is restricted to in-frame clones and leaves out a portion. The repertoire holds 2.5 million or so clones, with roughly 92% as singletons. The material sequenced was naive CD4+ T cells sorted from blood. These receptors all come from a man younger than 35 in good health. Each CDR3 is given with its conserved first and last residue. D genes are given only for firm matches. Not all rows give a size; the values are once, few, many and, for expanded clones, a class.

TRBJ1-4	NA	once	TRBV6-1	CASSDSERRGGKLFF	TGTGCCAGCAGTGACTCGGAGAGGAGGGGAGGAAAACTGTTTTTT
TRBJ1-2	NA	NA	TRBV5-5	CASSLTQTGNYGYTF	TGTGCCAGCAGCCTTACGCAGACGGGGAACTATGGCTACACCTTC
TRBJ2-7	TRBD2	NA	TRBV7-9	CASSSSGGLYEQYF	TGTGCCAGCAGCTCTTCGGGGGGGCTCTACGAGCAGTACTTC
TRBJ2-7	NA	NA	TRBV20-1	CSGAGTYEQYF	TGCAGTGGGGCGGGGACCTACGAGCAGTACTTC
TRBJ2-5	TRBD2	NA	TRBV5-1	CASSLVASGRSETQYF	TGCGCCAGCAGCTTGGTGGCTAGCGGGAGGAGTGAGACCCAGTACTTC
TRBJ1-6	NA	NA	TRBV30	CAWRPQPDSPLHF	TGTGCCTGGAGGCCCCAACCGGATTCACCCCTCCACTTT
TRBJ2-1	NA	NA	TRBV2	CASTNGRQTNEQFF	TGTGCCAGCACGAACGGGCGACAAACCAATGAGCAGTTCTTC
TRBJ2-2	NA	NA	TRBV29-1	CSAESIPEGGLFF	TGCAGCGCCGAGAGTATTCCGGAGGGCGGGCTGTTTTTT
TRBJ2-4	TRBD1	NA	TRBV11-2	CASSLGTGDPGIQYF	TGTGCCAGCAGCTTAGGAACAGGGGACCCTGGCATTCAGTACTTC
TRBJ1-1	TRBD1	NA	TRBV2	CASSLDRGNTEAFF	TGTGCCAGCAGCCTGGACAGGGGAAACACTGAAGCTTTCTTT
TRBJ1-2	NA	NA	TRBV25-1	CASSALGRKEGGTMSYTF	TGTGCCAGCAGTGCTCTGGGACGCAAGGAAGGAGGAACTATGAGCTACACCTTC
TRBJ2-2	NA	NA	TRBV25-1	CASTGAGSTGELFF	TGTGCCAGCACCGGGGCAGGGAGCACCGGGGAGCTGTTTTTT
TRBJ1-6	NA	NA	TRBV5-6	CASSLQGNSPLHF	TGTGCCAGCAGCTTGCAGGGAAATTCACCCCTCCACTTT
TRBJ1-5	NA	NA	TRBV30	CAWSKSSNQPQHF	TGTGCCTGGAGCAAAAGTAGCAATCAGCCCCAGCATTTT
TRBJ2-3	NA	NA	TRBV5-6	CASSLDYTDTQYF	TGTGCCAGCAGCTTGGACTACACAGATACGCAGTATTTT
TRBJ2-7	NA	NA	TRBV10-3	CAISDSPGEQYF	TGTGCCATCAGTGACTCACCGGGCGAGCAGTACTTC
TRBJ2-5	TRBD2	NA	TRBV4-1	CASSQNSGGVKTQYF	TGCGCCAGCAGCCAAAACTCGGGAGGGGTAAAGACCCAGTACTTC
TRBJ1-1	TRBD1	NA	TRBV5-1	CASSSGGQLNTEAFF	TGCGCCAGCAGCTCCGGGGGACAGCTGAACACTGAAGCTTTCTTT
TRBJ2-1	NA	once	TRBV15	CATSSARPRDEQFF	TGTGCCACCAGCAGCGCGAGACCCCGAGATGAGCAGTTCTTC
TRBJ2-7	NA	once	TRBV27	CASSFSRALLSKPTYEQYF	TGTGCCAGCAGTTTCTCCCGGGCCCTTCTTTCAAAGCCGACCTACGAGCAGTACTTC
TRBJ2-7	TRBD2	once	TRBV5-1	CASSLDSGGAYEQYF	TGCGCCAGCAGCTTGGATAGCGGGGGGGCCTACGAGCAGTACTTC
TRBJ1-4	NA	NA	TRBV5-1	CASSLVGRGGEKLFF	TGCGCCAGCAGCTTGGTTGGCAGGGGCGGTGAAAAACTGTTTTTT
TRBJ2-5	NA	NA	TRBV19	CASSINPRAQETQYF	TGTGCCAGTAGTATAAACCCCAGGGCCCAAGAGACCCAGTACTTC
TRBJ1-4	NA	NA	TRBV18	CASSPRTANNEKLFF	TGTGCCAGCTCACCGAGGACAGCCAATAATGAAAAACTGTTTTTT
TRBJ1-1	NA	NA	TRBV20-1	CSATGGNEAFF	TGCAGTGCCACCGGAGGGAACGAAGCTTTCTTT
TRBJ1-2	TRBD1	few	TRBV5-1	CASSYGQEANYGYTF	TGCGCCAGCAGCTATGGACAGGAGGCTAACTATGGCTACACCTTC
TRBJ2-3	TRBD2	NA	TRBV19	CASRDQAGGTDTQYF	TGTGCCAGTAGGGACCAAGCGGGAGGGACAGATACGCAGTATTTT
TRBJ1-2	NA	NA	TRBV28	CASSLSRTNYGYTF	TGTGCCAGCAGTTTGTCCAGGACCAACTATGGCTACACCTTC
TRBJ1-2	NA	NA	TRBV6-1	CASSEAVRAVDYGYTF	TGTGCCAGCAGTGAAGCGGTCAGGGCTGTTGACTATGGCTACACCTTC
TRBJ1-4	NA	NA	TRBV6-5	CASSYGGLGEKLFF	TGTGCCAGCAGTTACGGGGGGCTTGGAGAAAAACTGTTTTTT
TRBJ1-2	NA	NA	TRBV5-5	CASSLDRVYYTF	TGTGCCAGCAGCTTGGACAGGGTATACTACACCTTC
TRBJ1-5	NA	NA	TRBV30	CAWSPGFNQPQHF	TGTGCCTGGAGTCCGGGGTTCAATCAGCCCCAGCATTTT
TRBJ2-6	TRBD1	NA	TRBV7-9	CASPRDRGSSGANVLTF	TGTGCCAGCCCCCGGGACAGGGGGTCCTCTGGGGCCAACGTCCTGACTTTC
TRBJ1-5	TRBD1	NA	TRBV7-9	CASSLGTGATQPQHF	TGTGCCAGCAGCTTAGGCACAGGGGCGACCCAGCCCCAGCATTTT
TRBJ2-5	NA	NA	TRBV18	CASSPPFSGPETQYF	TGTGCCAGCTCACCACCTTTCAGTGGGCCGGAGACCCAGTACTTC
TRBJ2-1	NA	NA	TRBV4-3	CASSQAGFGVHSYNEQFF	TGCGCCAGCAGCCAGGCAGGCTTTGGGGTCCACTCCTACAATGAGCAGTTCTTC
TRBJ2-5	NA	once	TRBV18	CASSRYQGQETQYF	TGTGCCAGCTCCAGGTACCAAGGGCAAGAGACCCAGTACTTC
TRBJ1-6	NA	NA	TRBV7-2	CASSLEGSSNSPLHF	TGTGCCAGCAGCTTAGAGGGGAGCTCAAATTCACCCCTCCACTTT
TRBJ2-2	NA	NA	TRBV10-3	CAISDWTANTGELFF	TGTGCCATCAGTGATTGGACAGCCAACACCGGGGAGCTGTTTTTT
TRBJ2-7	NA	once	TRBV10-3	CAISSTGKQYF	TGTGCCATCAGTTCAACAGGGAAGCAGTACTTC
TRBJ2-3	TRBD1	NA	TRBV4-1	CASSHGDRDTDTQYF	TGCGCCAGCAGCCATGGGGACAGGGACACAGATACGCAGTATTTT
TRBJ1-1	TRBD1	NA	TRBV6-6	CASSPGQGYTEAFF	TGTGCCAGCAGTCCCGGACAGGGATACACTGAAGCTTTCTTT
TRBJ2-3	NA	once	TRBV7-2	CASSLGGADTQYF	TGTGCCAGCAGCTTAGGGGGGGCAGATACGCAGTATTTT
TRBJ2-4	NA	NA	TRBV7-9	CASSFSGLEGGIAKNIQYF	TGTGCCAGCAGCTTCTCCGGGCTCGAGGGTGGCATAGCCAAAAACATTCAGTACTTC
TRBJ2-7	TRBD1	NA	TRBV5-5	CASRRTGKADEQYF	TGTGCCAGCAGAAGGACAGGGAAGGCCGACGAGCAGTACTTC
TRBJ2-7	TRBD2	NA	TRBV2	CASLRLAGAAEQYF	TGTGCCAGCCTCCGACTAGCGGGAGCTGCCGAGCAGTACTTC
TRBJ1-5	NA	NA	TRBV28	CASRGVSNQPQHF	TGTGCCAGCCGGGGGGTTAGCAATCAGCCCCAGCATTTT
TRBJ1-2	NA	few	TRBV10-2	CASSEGGDGYTF	TGCGCCAGCAGTGAGGGGGGAGATGGCTACACCTTC
TRBJ2-2	NA	NA	TRBV11-2	CASSSRRNWGELFF	TGTGCCAGCAGCTCCCGACGTAATTGGGGGGAGCTGTTTTTT
TRBJ2-3	TRBD2	NA	TRBV28	CASTGPGRTDTQYF	TGTGCCAGCACGGGACCCGGGAGGACAGATACGCAGTATTTT
TRBJ2-1	TRBD2	NA	TRBV29-1	CSVITSGRAYEQFF	TGCAGCGTTATTACTAGCGGGAGGGCCTATGAGCAGTTCTTC
TRBJ1-2	NA	NA	TRBV5-6	CASSFYSRGYTF	TGTGCCAGCAGCTTCTATTCTCGCGGCTACACCTTC
TRBJ1-5	TRBD1	few	TRBV7-9	CASSLVDREQHF	TGTGCCAGCAGCTTAGTAGACAGGGAGCAGCATTTT
TRBJ2-7	NA	NA	TRBV18	CASSPLGLDGEQYF	TGTGCCAGCTCACCCCTCGGCCTCGACGGCGAGCAGTACTTC
TRBJ2-3	TRBD2	NA	TRBV15	CATSRGTSGGGPRGDTQYF	TGTGCCACCAGCAGAGGGACTAGCGGGGGCGGCCCGCGAGGCGATACGCAGTATTTT
TRBJ2-7	TRBD1	NA	TRBV5-1	CASSTGTGGYEQYF	TGCGCCAGCAGCACCGGGACAGGGGGCTACGAGCAGTACTTC
TRBJ1-4	TRBD1	once	TRBV5-4	CASSERTGVNEKLFF	TGTGCCAGCAGTGAAAGGACAGGGGTAAATGAAAAACTGTTTTTT
TRBJ1-2	NA	NA	TRBV10-3	CAYSATPPFNYGYTF	TGTGCCTATTCGGCCACACCTCCCTTTAACTATGGCTACACCTTC
TRBJ2-1	NA	NA	TRBV14	CASSPLGANNERFF	TGTGCCAGCAGCCCCCTCGGAGCAAACAATGAGCGGTTCTTC